These 32 T cell receptor beta chains were sequenced from one sample in a study of early T cells in non-severe SARS-CoV-2 infection. A single record per CDR3 protein comes from TCRdb applying MiXCR to the 5' RACE reads. The repertoire has 65,000 to 70,000 distinct CDR3 sequences, over 9% of them found once; the top ten carry approximately 1.7%. The specimen sequenced was whole blood. The receptors here all came from an adult who was a healthcare worker with PCR-confirmed SARS-CoV-2 infection or an uninfected control (not recorded which).

This clonotype has only a few counts. The chain combines TRBV20-1 with TRBJ2-1; D not certain. The ends were cut back, 3 bases at V and 8 bases at J, with 11 bases in the middle. This CDR3 contains 12 residues. Germline CDR1 is DFQATT and CDR2 is SNEGSKA (reference sequence). The CDR3 DNA follows: TGCAGTGCTAGGGAATACATCCATGAGCAGTTCTTC. It encodes CSAREYIHEQFF.

The chain is built from TRBV20-1 and TRBJ2-7, with a tentative D call TRBD1 (6 bases). The CDR3 has 13 amino acids. Germline V gives CDR1 DFQATT, CDR2 SNEGSKA (reference sequence). CDR3 in amino acids: CPRDTPFEDEQYF. The CDR3 nucleotides are TGCCCCCGGGACACTCCCTTCGAGGACGAGCAGTACTTC.

This clonotype was seen ten or more times. This sequence joins TRBV12-3 or TRBV12-4 and TRBJ2-2; TRBD1 aligns across 9 bases. This CDR3 is built from 14 residues. Trimming cost V 10 bases and J 6 bases; bases outside gene matches: 9. DNA of the CDR3: TGTGCCACCACAGTTAGGACAGGGGCCGGGGAGCTGTTTTTT. Its protein is CATTVRTGAGELFF.

This clonotype was detected ten times or more. The V gene is TRBV29-1, the J gene TRBJ2-5; a possible D gene is TRBD2 (5 bases). CDR3 length equals 11 residues. The V end was cut by 3 bases, the J end by 7 bases, with 9 bases between. Germline CDR1 reads SQVTM; CDR2 reads ANQGSEA. The CDR3 coding sequence is TGCAGCGTTGAGAACGGAGGGACCCAGTACTTC. Translating gives CSVENGGTQYF.

This clonotype was seen repeatedly, ten times or more. The chain recombines TRBV30 with TRBJ2-7, with D unresolved. The CDR3 extends over 11 amino acids. V dropped 7 bases and J dropped 2 bases, with 9 bases sitting between them. Germline lookup yields CDR1 GTSNPN and CDR2 SVGIG (reference sequence). The CDR3 loop is CAYHETYEQYF. Here the CDR3 DNA reads TGTGCCTACCATGAAACCTACGAGCAGTACTTC.

The CDR3 nucleotides read TGTGCCAGCAGCTTGGAAGGGACAGGGATAGGCGAGCAGTACTTC. This encodes CASSLEGTGIGEQYF. The chain combines TRBV5-6 with TRBJ2-7; 9 bases are shared with TRBD1. Germline V gives CDR1 SGHDT, CDR2 YYEEEE. V shed 0 bases and J 6 bases; nucleotides not matched to a gene: 7. The CDR3 extends over 15 amino acids.

This clonotype came up a few times. The chain carries TRBV29-1 and TRBJ1-2, with D uncertain. This CDR3 region has 13 residues. Germline V gives CDR1 SQVTM, CDR2 ANQGSEA. Trimming removed 7 bases at V and 4 bases at J, with 16 bases between. DNA for the CDR3: TGCAGCGCCCAGCTTTTGCGTCCCTATGGCTACACCTTC. Translated, it gives CSAQLLRPYGYTF.

This clonotype was observed a few times. The chain is built from TRBV18 and TRBJ1-4; D unclear. With 2 bases removed from V and 13 bases from J, the gap between germline ends came to 11 bases. The CDR3 contains 12 residues. The V gene's germline CDR1 is KGHSH and CDR2 LQKENI. In DNA form, the CDR3 reads TGTGCCAGCTCACCAATTGCGGGTGGACTGTTTTTT. It specifies CASSPIAGGLFF. The full variable domain, completed using reference TRBV18 and TRBJ1-4, is NAGVMQNPRHLVRRRGQEARLRCSPMKGHSHVYWYRQLPEEGLKFMVYLQKENIIDESGMPKERFSAEFPKEGPSILRIQQVVRGDSAAYFCASSPIAGGLFFGSGTQLSVL.

The chain employs TRBV4-1 and TRBJ1-3; possibly TRBD1 for D (6 bases). Germline CDR1 MGHRA, CDR2 YSYEKL. The CDR3 loop spans 16 amino acids. V lost 3 bases and J 0 bases, leaving 12 bases between the germline ends. CDR3 bases: TGCGCCAGCAGCCAGCCCCGGGGGCCCTCTGGAAACACCATATATTTT. Its protein product is CASSQPRGPSGNTIYF.

This clonotype was detected only a few times. This rearrangement joins TRBV12-3 or TRBV12-4 to TRBJ1-3; D ambiguous. The CDR3 covers 15 residues. Trimming stripped 5 bases from V and 7 bases from J, with 18 bases between. DNA for the CDR3: TGTGCCAGCAGTCCCCTAGGTGGAACCGGGAACACCATATATTTT. Protein: CASSPLGGTGNTIYF.

This clonotype was seen only a few times. The chain links TRBV12-3 or TRBV12-4 to TRBJ2-1; 11 positions match TRBD2. The V and J ends lost 5 bases and 5 bases, in that order; junction bases with no gene match: 5. This CDR3 is built from 15 residues. Here the CDR3 DNA reads TGTGCCAGCAGTCCTCGACTAGCGGGGAACAATGAGCAGTTCTTC. Translating it yields CASSPRLAGNNEQFF.

The V gene is TRBV29-1, the J gene TRBJ1-4; D unclear. Trimming took 4 bases from V and 5 from J, leaving 14 bases between them. This CDR3 spans 14 amino acids. Germline assignment: CDR1 SQVTM and CDR2 ANQGSEA. The CDR3 DNA follows: TGCAGCGTTGTCTCCGTGGGAGAGAATGAAAAACTGTTTTTT. Amino acid sequence: CSVVSVGENEKLFF.

The gene calls are TRBV10-2 and TRBJ1-3, with D unclear. This CDR3 has 12 amino acids. CDR1 WSHSY and CDR2 SAAADI come from the germline V gene. With 11 bases removed from V and 4 bases from J, the gap between germline ends came to 12 bases. CDR3 amino acids: CAATRGGNTIYF. The CDR3 region has the DNA TGCGCCGCCACGAGAGGGGGAAACACCATATATTTT.

This clonotype showed up many times. The chain is built from TRBV12-3 or TRBV12-4 and TRBJ2-3; 10 positions match TRBD2. V gave up 3 bases and J gave up 2 bases; unmatched junction bases: 5. The CDR3 totals 16 residues. The CDR3 sequence: CASSFLAGVFTDTQYF. The CDR3 DNA sequence: TGTGCCAGCAGTTTCCTAGCGGGGGTGTTCACAGATACGCAGTATTTT.

The chain has TRBV6-5 and TRBJ1-2, with 10 bases aligning to TRBD1. V shed 6 bases and J 4 bases; nucleotides not matched to a gene: 14. Germline CDR1 reads MNHEY; CDR2 reads SVGAGI. CDR3 length: 17 residues. DNA for the CDR3: TGTGCCAGCAGGAGGGGACAGGGGACAGGGACTGTCTATGGCTACACCTTC. This translates into CASRRGQGTGTVYGYTF.

This clonotype was observed at least ten times. CDR3 DNA: TGTGCCAGCAGTTTCGGGACACCCGGGGTGGATGAGCAGTTCTTC. It codes for CASSFGTPGVDEQFF. This sequence joins TRBV11-2 and TRBJ2-1; the D gene is possibly TRBD1 (6 bases). This CDR3 has 15 residues. Per germline, CDR1 SGHAT and CDR2 FQNNGV. Trimming pared 6 bases from V and 8 bases from J, leaving 20 bases between.

This clonotype was observed many times. The J gene is TRBJ1-1, the V gene TRBV30; D uncertain. V lost 2 bases and J 8 bases, leaving 12 bases between the germline ends. CDR1 and CDR2 (germline): GTSNPN, SVGIG (reference sequence). This CDR3 is 12 amino acids long. This CDR3 is CAWSRQTREAFF. The CDR3 DNA reads TGTGCCTGGAGTCGACAAACACGGGAAGCTTTCTTT.

Only a few counts were recorded for this clonotype. This chain links TRBV7-6 with TRBJ1-2; 7 nucleotides line up with TRBD1. The J segment lost 3 bases and the V segment lost 0 bases, leaving 4 bases of the junction unmatched. The germline gives CDR1 SGHVS, CDR2 FNYEAQ. The CDR3 loop spans 15 amino acids. This chain's CDR3 is CASSLAGGQHYGYTF. Written as DNA, the CDR3 is TGTGCCAGCAGCTTAGCTGGGGGACAGCACTATGGCTACACCTTC.

This clonotype was detected ten times or more. This chain links TRBV30 with TRBJ1-1, with D possibly TRBD1 on 6 matching bases. Per the germline V gene, CDR1 is GTSNPN and CDR2 is SVGIG (reference sequence). The V end was cut by 5 bases, the J end by 3 bases, with 13 bases between. The CDR3 extends over 13 amino acids. The CDR3 sequence is CAWEPRGHTEAFF. The CDR3 DNA is TGTGCCTGGGAGCCCCGGGGGCACACTGAAGCTTTCTTT.

This clonotype was seen ten or more times. The chain couples TRBV29-1 to TRBJ1-2, with a tentative D call TRBD1 (5 bases). This CDR3 region has 13 residues. Trimming removed 6 bases from V and 3 bases from J, with 14 bases in between. Germline assignment: CDR1 SQVTM and CDR2 ANQGSEA. DNA of the CDR3: TGCAGCGTCTTAAGGGGTGCGGACTATGGCTACACCTTC. It encodes CSVLRGADYGYTF.

This CDR3 is CASSLAQGLNTEAFF. The CDR3 nucleotides are TGTGCCAGCAGTTTGGCTCAGGGGCTGAACACTGAAGCTTTCTTT. The rearrangement links TRBV12-3 or TRBV12-4 to TRBJ1-1, with D possibly being TRBD1 (6 bases). The CDR3 totals 15 residues. Between the trimmed V and J ends, which lost 3 bases and 0 bases, there was a span of 11 bases.

The gene calls are TRBV7-2 and TRBJ2-7, with TRBD2 as a possible D gene (6 bases). Trimming took 5 bases from V and 2 from J, leaving 16 bases between them. The CDR3 length is 15 residues. Germline loops: CDR1 SGHTA, CDR2 FQGNSA. CDR3 sequence reads: CASSPRGVDAYEQYF. The CDR3 DNA sequence: TGTGCCAGCAGCCCGCGGGGAGTGGACGCCTACGAGCAGTACTTC.

This clonotype has ten or more counts. The rearrangement joins TRBV2 to TRBJ2-1, with TRBD1 matching over 10 bases. The V gene end was trimmed by 7 bases and the J gene end by 10 bases; junction bases not matched to a gene: 13. CDR3 length: 15 amino acids. The germline V gene has CDR1 SNHLY and CDR2 FYNNEI. The CDR3 reads CASTRQGQGMGEQFF. CDR3 sequence (DNA): TGTGCCAGCACTCGGCAGGGACAGGGGATGGGGGAGCAGTTCTTC.

This clonotype was detected ten times or more. The J gene is TRBJ2-7, the V gene TRBV18; TRBD1 or TRBD2 may be the D gene (5 bases each). The germline CDR1 and CDR2 sequences are KGHSH and LQKENI. The CDR3 spans 13 residues. V was pared by 2 bases and J by 3 bases, with 8 bases between. The CDR3 loop is CASSPGTSYEQYF. Written as DNA, the CDR3 is TGTGCCAGCTCACCAGGGACCAGCTACGAGCAGTACTTC.

The V call is TRBV6-2 or TRBV6-3, the J call TRBJ2-6; D uncertain. Deletions cut 10 bases from V and 1 base from J, with 17 bases between. Germline CDR1 and CDR2: MNHEY and SVGEGT. The CDR3 has 16 residues. The CDR3 DNA reads TGTGCCATAAGACGGACCCTACCGTCTGGGGCCAACGTCCTGACTTTC. Its translation is CAIRRTLPSGANVLTF.

This clonotype was detected many times. The rearrangement joins TRBV7-2 to TRBJ2-2; tentatively, D is TRBD1 (6 bases). Germline V CDR1 and CDR2: SGHTA, FQGNSA. The CDR3 runs to 15 residues. With 5 bases removed from V and 6 bases from J, the gap between germline ends came to 16 bases. The CDR3 region has the DNA TGTGCCAGCAGCCCCACTTCCACAGGGCCCGGGGAGCTGTTTTTT. Protein sequence: CASSPTSTGPGELFF.

The CDR3 sequence: CASRFQGNYGYTF. The CDR3 DNA follows: TGTGCCAGCCGCTTCCAGGGTAACTATGGCTACACCTTC. This chain links TRBV2 with TRBJ1-2; possible D gene TRBD1, 5 bases. The germline gives CDR1 SNHLY, CDR2 FYNNEI. The CDR3 consists of 13 residues. Trimming pared 8 bases from V and 1 base from J, leaving 11 bases between. Full variable domain (remainder filled in from reference TRBV2 and TRBJ1-2): EPEVTQTPSHQVTQMGQEVILRCVPISNHLYFYWYRQILGQKVEFLVSFYNNEISEKSEIFDDQFSVERPDGSNFTLKIRSTKLEDSAMYFCASRFQGNYGYTFGSGTRLTVV.

Only a few counts were recorded for this clonotype. The rearrangement links TRBV7-2 to TRBJ2-2; D tentatively reads TRBD1 or TRBD2 (5 bases each). There are 16 residues in the CDR3. CDR1 and CDR2 (germline): SGHTA, FQGNSA. The ends were cut back, 6 bases at V and 0 bases at J, with 14 bases in the middle. In DNA form, the CDR3 reads TGTGCCAGCAGATTGATTGGGACCGCGAACACCGGGGAGCTGTTTTTT. It encodes CASRLIGTANTGELFF. Filled out from reference TRBV7-2 and TRBJ2-2, the complete variable domain reads GAGVSQSPSNKVTEKGKDVELRCDPISGHTALYWYRQSLGQGLEFLIYFQGNSAPDKSGLPSDRFSAERTGGSVSTLTIQRTQQEDSAVYLCASRLIGTANTGELFFGEGSRLTVL.

This clonotype appeared many times. The CDR3 coding sequence is TGCAGTGCTGGGGGTTGGGTGGGCCACACAGATACGCAGTATTTT. Protein sequence: CSAGGWVGHTDTQYF. The rearrangement links TRBV20-1 to TRBJ2-3; D assignment may be TRBD1 or TRBD2 (5 bases each). CDR3 length: 15 residues. V was trimmed by 5 bases and J by 2 bases, leaving 17 bases between them. Germline values: CDR1 DFQATT, CDR2 SNEGSKA (reference sequence).

Many counts were recorded for this clonotype. This rearrangement joins TRBV12-3 or TRBV12-4 to TRBJ1-2; no reliable D call. CDR3 size: 14 residues. The germline V and J ends were trimmed by 7 bases and 4 bases, with 16 bases remaining between them. Here the CDR3 DNA reads TGTGCCAGCACCGAATCGGTCCAAGGCTATGGCTACACCTTC. Its protein product is CASTESVQGYGYTF.

This clonotype has at least ten counts. This chain joins TRBV7-2 and TRBJ2-7, with 9 bases that match TRBD1. From germline, CDR1 is SGHTA and CDR2 FQGNSA. V shed 4 bases and J 5 bases; nucleotides not matched to a gene: 12. This CDR3 region has 16 residues. The CDR3 DNA follows: TGTGCCAGCAGCTCTACCCGTGGGGACAGGGAGGACGAGCAGTACTTC. It yields the protein CASSSTRGDREDEQYF.

With respect to this clonotype: A much larger clone sits a single nucleotide away, making a read error possible. No conserved phenylalanine or tryptophan is present at the end of the CDR3, so a read error is the likely explanation. V is TRBV7-8 and J is TRBJ1-1; 7 nucleotides match TRBD1. CDR3 length: 15 residues. With V trimmed by 2 bases and J by 1 base, 4 bases remained unmatched. From germline, CDR1 is SGHVS and CDR2 FQNEAQ. The chain's CDR3 is CASSLWDRPNTEAFL. The DNA of the CDR3 is TGTGCCAGCAGCTTATGGGACAGACCGAACACTGAAGCTTTCTTA.